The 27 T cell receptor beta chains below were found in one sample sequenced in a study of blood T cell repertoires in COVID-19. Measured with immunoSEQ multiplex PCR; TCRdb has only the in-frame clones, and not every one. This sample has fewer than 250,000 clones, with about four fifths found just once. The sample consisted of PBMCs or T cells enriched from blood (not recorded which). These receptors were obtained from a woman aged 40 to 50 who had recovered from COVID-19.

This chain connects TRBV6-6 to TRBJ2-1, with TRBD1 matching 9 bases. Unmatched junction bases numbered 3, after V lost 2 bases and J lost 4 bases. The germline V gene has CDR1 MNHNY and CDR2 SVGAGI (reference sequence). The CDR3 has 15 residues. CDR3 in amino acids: CASSYPGQGYNEQFF. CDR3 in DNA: TGTGCCAGCAGTTACCCGGGACAGGGATACAATGAGCAGTTCTTC.

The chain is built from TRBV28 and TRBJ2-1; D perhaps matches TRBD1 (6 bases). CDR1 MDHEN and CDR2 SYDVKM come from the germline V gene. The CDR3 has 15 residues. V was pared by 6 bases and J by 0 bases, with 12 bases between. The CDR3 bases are TGTGCCAGCAGCCCGACAGGCACCTCCTACAATGAGCAGTTCTTC. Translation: CASSPTGTSYNEQFF.

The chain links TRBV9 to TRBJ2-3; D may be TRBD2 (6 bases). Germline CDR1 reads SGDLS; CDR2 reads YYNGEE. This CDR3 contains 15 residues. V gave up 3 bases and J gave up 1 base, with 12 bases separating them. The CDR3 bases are TGTGCCAGCAGCGGGCGGGATCGGGGCACAGATACGCAGTATTTT. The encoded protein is CASSGRDRGTDTQYF.

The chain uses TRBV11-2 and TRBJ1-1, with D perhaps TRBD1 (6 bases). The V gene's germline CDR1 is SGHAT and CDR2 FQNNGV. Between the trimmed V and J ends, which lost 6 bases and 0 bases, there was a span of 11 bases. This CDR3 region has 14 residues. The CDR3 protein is CASRGQLMNTEAFF. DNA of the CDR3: TGTGCCAGCAGAGGACAGCTCATGAACACTGAAGCTTTCTTT.

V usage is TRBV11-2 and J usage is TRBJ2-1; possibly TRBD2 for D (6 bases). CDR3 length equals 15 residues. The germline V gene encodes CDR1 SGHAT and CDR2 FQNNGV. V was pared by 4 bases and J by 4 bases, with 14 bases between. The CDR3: CASSSLGGIYNEQFF. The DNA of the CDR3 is TGTGCCAGCAGCTCTTTGGGCGGGATTTACAATGAGCAGTTCTTC.

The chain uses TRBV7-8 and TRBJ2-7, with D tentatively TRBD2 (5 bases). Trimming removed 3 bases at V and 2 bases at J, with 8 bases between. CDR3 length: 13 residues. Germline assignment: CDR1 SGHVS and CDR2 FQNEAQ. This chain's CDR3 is CASSLEVTYEQYV. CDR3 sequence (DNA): TGTGCCAGCAGCTTGGAGGTGACCTACGAGCAGTACGTC.

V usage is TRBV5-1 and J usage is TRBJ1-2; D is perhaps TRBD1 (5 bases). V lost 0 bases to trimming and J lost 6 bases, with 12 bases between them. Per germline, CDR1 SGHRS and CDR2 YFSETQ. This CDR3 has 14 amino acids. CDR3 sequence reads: CASSLGRASDGYTF. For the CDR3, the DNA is TGCGCCAGCAGCTTGGGCAGGGCCTCGGATGGCTACACCTTC.

The CDR3 region has the DNA TGTGCCAGCATTATACAGGGGGCAGTGCGCGAGCAGTACGTC. Its translation: CASIIQGAVREQYV. The chain uses TRBV6-5 and TRBJ2-7, with 9 bases aligning to TRBD1. The CDR3 runs to 14 residues. Trimming at V came to 7 bases and at J to 6 bases, leaving 10 bases not matched to a gene. CDR1 and CDR2 (germline): MNHEY, SVGAGI.

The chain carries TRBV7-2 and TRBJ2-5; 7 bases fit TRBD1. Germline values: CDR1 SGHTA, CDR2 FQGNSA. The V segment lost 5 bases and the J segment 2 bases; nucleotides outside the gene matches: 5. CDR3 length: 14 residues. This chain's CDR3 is CASSQNRGQETQYF. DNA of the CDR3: TGTGCCAGCAGCCAAAACAGGGGTCAAGAGACCCAGTACTTC. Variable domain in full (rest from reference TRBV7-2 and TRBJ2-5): GAGVSQSPSNKVTEKGKDVELRCDPISGHTALYWYRQSLGQGLEFLIYFQGNSAPDKSGLPSDRFSAERTGGSVSTLTIQRTQQEDSAVYLCASSQNRGQETQYFGPGTRLLVL.

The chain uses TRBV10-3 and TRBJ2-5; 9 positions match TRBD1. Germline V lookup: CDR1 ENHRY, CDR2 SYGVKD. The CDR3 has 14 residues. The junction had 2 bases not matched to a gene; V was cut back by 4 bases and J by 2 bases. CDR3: CAISVGTGQETQYF. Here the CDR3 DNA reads TGTGCCATCAGTGTTGGGACAGGGCAAGAGACCCAGTACTTC.

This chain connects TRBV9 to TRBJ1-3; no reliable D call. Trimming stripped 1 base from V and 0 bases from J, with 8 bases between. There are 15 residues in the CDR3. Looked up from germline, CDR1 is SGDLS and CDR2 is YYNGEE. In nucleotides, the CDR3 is TGTGCCAGCAGCGTAAACGGGAACTCTGGAAACACCATATATTTT. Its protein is CASSVNGNSGNTIYF.

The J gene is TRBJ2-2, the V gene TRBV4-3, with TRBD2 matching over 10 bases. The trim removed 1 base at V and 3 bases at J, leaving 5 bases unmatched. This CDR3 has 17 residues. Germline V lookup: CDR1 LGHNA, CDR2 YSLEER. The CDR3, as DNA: TGCGCCAGCAGCCAAGCAGCAGCGGGAGGGGACACCGGGGAGCTGTTTTTT. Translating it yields CASSQAAAGGDTGELFF.

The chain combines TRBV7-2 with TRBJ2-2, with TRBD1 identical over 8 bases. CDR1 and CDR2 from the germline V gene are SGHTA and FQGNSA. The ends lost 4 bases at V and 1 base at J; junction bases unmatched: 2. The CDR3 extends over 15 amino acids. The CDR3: CASSYGQGNTGELFF. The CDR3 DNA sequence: TGTGCCAGCAGCTACGGACAGGGGAACACCGGGGAGCTGTTTTTT.

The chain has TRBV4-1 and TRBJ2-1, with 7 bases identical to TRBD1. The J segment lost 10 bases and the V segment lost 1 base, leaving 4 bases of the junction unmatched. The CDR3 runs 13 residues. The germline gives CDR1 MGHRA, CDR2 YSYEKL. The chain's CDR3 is CASSQGGQFEQFF. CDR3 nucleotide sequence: TGCGCCAGCAGCCAAGGGGGACAGTTCGAGCAGTTCTTC.

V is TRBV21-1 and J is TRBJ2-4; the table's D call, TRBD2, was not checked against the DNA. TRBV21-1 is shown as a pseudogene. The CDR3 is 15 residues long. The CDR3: CASSKCTRRKNIQYF. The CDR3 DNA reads TGTGCCAGCAGCAAATGTACGCGGAGAAAAAACATTCAGTACTTC.

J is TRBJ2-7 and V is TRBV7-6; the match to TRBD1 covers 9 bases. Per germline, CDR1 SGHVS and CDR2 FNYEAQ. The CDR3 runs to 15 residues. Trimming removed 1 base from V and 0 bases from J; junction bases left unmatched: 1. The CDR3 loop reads CASSLETGGSYEQYF. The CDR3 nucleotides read TGTGCCAGCAGCTTAGAGACAGGGGGCTCCTACGAGCAGTACTTC.

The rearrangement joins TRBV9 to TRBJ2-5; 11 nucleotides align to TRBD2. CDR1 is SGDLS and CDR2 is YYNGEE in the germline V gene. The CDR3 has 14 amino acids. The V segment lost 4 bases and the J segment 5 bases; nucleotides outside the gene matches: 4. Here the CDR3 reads CASSTSGSWETQYF. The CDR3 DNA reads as TGTGCCAGCAGCACTAGCGGGAGTTGGGAGACCCAGTACTTC.

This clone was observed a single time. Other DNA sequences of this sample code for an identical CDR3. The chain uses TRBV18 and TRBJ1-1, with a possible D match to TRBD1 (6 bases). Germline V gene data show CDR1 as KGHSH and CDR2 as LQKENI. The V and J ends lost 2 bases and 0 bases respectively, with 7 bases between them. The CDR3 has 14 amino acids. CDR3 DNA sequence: TGTGCCAGCTCACCAGACAGGATGAACACTGAAGCTTTCTTT. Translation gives CASSPDRMNTEAFF. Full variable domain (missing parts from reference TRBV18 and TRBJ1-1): NAGVMQNPRHLVRRRGQEARLRCSPMKGHSHVYWYRQLPEEGLKFMVYLQKENIIDESGMPKERFSAEFPKEGPSILRIQQVVRGDSAAYFCASSPDRMNTEAFFGQGTRLTVV.

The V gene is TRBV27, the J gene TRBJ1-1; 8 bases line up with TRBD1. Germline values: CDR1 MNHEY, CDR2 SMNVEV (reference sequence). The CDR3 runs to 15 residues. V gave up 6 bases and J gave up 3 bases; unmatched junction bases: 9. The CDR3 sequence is CASRGSGGGYTEAFF. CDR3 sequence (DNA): TGTGCCAGCAGGGGGTCAGGGGGCGGATACACTGAAGCTTTCTTT.

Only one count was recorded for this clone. CDR3 coding DNA: TGTGCCAGCAGCTCCCAAGGACAGGTACTTAGCGAGCAGTACGTC. The encoded protein is CASSSQGQVLSEQYV. This chain joins TRBV7-2 and TRBJ2-7; 7 bases are shared with TRBD1. CDR3 length equals 15 residues. Unmatched junction bases numbered 12, after V lost 4 bases and J lost 6 bases. Germline lookup yields CDR1 SGHTA and CDR2 FQGNSA.

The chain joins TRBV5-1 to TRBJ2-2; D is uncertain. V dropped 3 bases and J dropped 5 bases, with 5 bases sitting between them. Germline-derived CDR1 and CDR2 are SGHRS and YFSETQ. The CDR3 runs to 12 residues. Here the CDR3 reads CASSSSTGELFF. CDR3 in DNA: TGCGCCAGCAGCTCGTCGACCGGGGAGCTGTTTTTT. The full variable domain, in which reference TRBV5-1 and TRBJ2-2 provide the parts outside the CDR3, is KAGVTQTPRYLIKTRGQQVTLSCSPISGHRSVSWYQQTPGQGLQFLFEYFSETQRNKGNFPGRFSGRQFSNSRSEMNVSTLELGDSALYLCASSSSTGELFFGEGSRLTVL.

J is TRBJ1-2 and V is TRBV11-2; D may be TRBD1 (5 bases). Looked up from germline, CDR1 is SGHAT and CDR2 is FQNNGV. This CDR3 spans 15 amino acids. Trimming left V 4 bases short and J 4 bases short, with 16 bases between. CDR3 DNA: TGTGCCAGCAGCTCCTATTCGACAGTAACCTATGGCTACACCTTC. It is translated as CASSSYSTVTYGYTF.

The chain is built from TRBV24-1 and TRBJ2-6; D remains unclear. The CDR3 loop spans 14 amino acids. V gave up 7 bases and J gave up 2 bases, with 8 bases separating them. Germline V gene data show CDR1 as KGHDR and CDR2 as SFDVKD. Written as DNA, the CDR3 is TGTGCCACCAGATCCCGGGCTGGGGCCAACGTCCTGACTTTC. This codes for CATRSRAGANVLTF.

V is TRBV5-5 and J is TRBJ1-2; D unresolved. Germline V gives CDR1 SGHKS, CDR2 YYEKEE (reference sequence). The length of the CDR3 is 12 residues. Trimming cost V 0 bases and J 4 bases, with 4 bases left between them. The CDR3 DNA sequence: TGTGCCAGCAGCTTGGGGCCCTATGGCTACACCTTC. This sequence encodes CASSLGPYGYTF.

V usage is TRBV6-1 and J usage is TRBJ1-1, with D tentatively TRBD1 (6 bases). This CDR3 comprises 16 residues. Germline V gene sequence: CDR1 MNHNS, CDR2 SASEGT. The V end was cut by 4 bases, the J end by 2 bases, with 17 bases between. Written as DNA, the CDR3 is TGTGCCAGCAGTGTACACCAAAGGGGGGGAAACACTGAAGCTTTCTTT. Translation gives CASSVHQRGGNTEAFF.

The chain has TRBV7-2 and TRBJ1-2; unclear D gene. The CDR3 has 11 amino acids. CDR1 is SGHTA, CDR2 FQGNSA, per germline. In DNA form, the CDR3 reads TGTCAAGCTCCCGAGGTTTATGGCTACACCTTC. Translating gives CQAPEVYGYTF.

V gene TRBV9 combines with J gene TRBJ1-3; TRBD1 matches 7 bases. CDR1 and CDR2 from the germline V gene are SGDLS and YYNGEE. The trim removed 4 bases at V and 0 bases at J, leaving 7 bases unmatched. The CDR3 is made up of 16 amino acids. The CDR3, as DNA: TGTGCCAGCAGCAGAGGGGACAGAAGCTCTGGAAACACCATATATTTT. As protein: CASSRGDRSSGNTIYF. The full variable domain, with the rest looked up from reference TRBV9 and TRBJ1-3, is DSGVTQTPKHLITATGQRVTLRCSPRSGDLSVYWYQQSLDQGLQFLIQYYNGEERAKGNILERFSAQQFPDLHSELNLSSLELGDSALYFCASSRGDRSSGNTIYFGEGSWLTVV.